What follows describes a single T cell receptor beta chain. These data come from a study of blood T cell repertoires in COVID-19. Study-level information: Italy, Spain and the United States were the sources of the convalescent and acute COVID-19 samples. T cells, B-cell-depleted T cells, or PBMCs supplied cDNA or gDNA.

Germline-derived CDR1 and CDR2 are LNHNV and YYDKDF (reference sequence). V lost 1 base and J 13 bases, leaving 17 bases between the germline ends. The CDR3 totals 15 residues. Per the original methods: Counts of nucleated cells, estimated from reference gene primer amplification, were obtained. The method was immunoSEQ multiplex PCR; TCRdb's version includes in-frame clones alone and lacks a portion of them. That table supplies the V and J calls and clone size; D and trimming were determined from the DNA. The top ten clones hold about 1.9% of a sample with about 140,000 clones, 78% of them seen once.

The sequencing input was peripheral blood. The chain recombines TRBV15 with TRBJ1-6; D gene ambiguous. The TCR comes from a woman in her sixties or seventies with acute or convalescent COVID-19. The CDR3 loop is CATSRGEGVTTPLHF. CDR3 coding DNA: TGTGCCACCAGCAGAGGGGAGGGCGTGACGACCCCCCTCCACTTT.